This T cell receptor beta chain was recovered during a study of CD8 T cells in ankylosing spondylitis. Study findings and constraints: Blood of patients with ankylosing spondylitis appeared to be characterized by a TCR beta motif of about 8 highly homologous variants.

TCRdb independently ran MiXCR on the 5' RACE reads; one entry per CDR3 protein. The repertoire holds some 330,000 distinct CDR3 sequences, with approximately 8.2% as singletons. CDR1 and CDR2 (germline): DFQATT, SNEGSKA (reference sequence). V shed 3 bases and J shed 2 bases, with 17 bases lying between them. This CDR3 region has 15 residues. This clonotype has a count of ten or more. Antigen: not known. The sample consisted of blood, either unsorted or a sorted T cell fraction (not recorded which). The chain combines TRBV20-1 with TRBJ2-7; TRBD1 or TRBD2 may be the D gene (5 bases each). The TCR comes from a male donor with ankylosing spondylitis. The CDR3 nucleotides read TGCAGTGCTAGGTTGGGACCAACGAGCACCTACGAGCAGTACTTC. Protein sequence: CSARLGPTSTYEQYF.